This T cell receptor (beta chain) was captured in a study of blood T cell repertoires in COVID-19. Study information: From T cells, B-cell-depleted T cells, or PBMCs came the material, which was cDNA or gDNA.

The method was immunoSEQ multiplex PCR; TCRdb's version includes in-frame clones alone and lacks a portion of them. The sample consists of 180,000 or so clones, roughly three quarters of them appearing once. The germline CDR1 and CDR2 sequences are SNHLY and FYNNEI. The ends were cut back, 6 bases at V and 4 bases at J, with 10 bases in the middle. This CDR3 has 13 residues. Self-reported history from a screening survey and questionnaire set each donor's cohort. Exposed enrollees had met someone with a PCR-confirmed or clinician-diagnosed COVID-19 case at some point within the 2 weeks before study entry.

The chain uses TRBV2 and TRBJ1-5; the D is unclear. This receptor was taken from a man in his 60s who had been exposed to COVID-19. Specimen: PBMCs or T cells enriched from blood (not recorded which). The CDR3 bases are TGTGCCAGCAGGGGGTGGGAGAATCAGCCCCAGCATTTT. Protein: CASRGWENQPQHF.